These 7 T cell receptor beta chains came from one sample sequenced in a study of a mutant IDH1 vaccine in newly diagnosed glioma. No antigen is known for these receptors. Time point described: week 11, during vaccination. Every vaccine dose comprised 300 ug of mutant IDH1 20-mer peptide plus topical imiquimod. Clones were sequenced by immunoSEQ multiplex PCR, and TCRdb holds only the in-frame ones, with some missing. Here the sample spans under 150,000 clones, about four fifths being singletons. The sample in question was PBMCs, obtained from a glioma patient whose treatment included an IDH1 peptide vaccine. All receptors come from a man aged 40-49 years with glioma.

The CDR3 coding sequence is TGCAGCGCCTCTGTTGGGTGGGGGGAGACCCAGTACTTC. Protein sequence: CSASVGWGETQYF. V usage is TRBV29-1 and J usage is TRBJ2-5, with D perhaps matching TRBD1 or TRBD2 (5 bases each). The CDR3 consists of 13 residues. The V and J ends lost 7 bases and 5 bases respectively, with 17 bases between them. CDR1 and CDR2 from the germline V gene are SQVTM and ANQGSEA.

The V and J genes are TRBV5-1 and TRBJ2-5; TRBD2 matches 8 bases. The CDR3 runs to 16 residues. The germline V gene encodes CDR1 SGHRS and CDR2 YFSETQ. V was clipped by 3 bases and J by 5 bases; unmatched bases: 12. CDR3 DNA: TGCGCCAGCAGCTCGGAGCGGGGGACTCCTTGGGAGACCCAGTACTTC. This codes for CASSSERGTPWETQYF. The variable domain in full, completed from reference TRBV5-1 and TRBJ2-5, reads KAGVTQTPRYLIKTRGQQVTLSCSPISGHRSVSWYQQTPGQGLQFLFEYFSETQRNKGNFPGRFSGRQFSNSRSEMNVSTLELGDSALYLCASSSERGTPWETQYFGPGTRLLVL.

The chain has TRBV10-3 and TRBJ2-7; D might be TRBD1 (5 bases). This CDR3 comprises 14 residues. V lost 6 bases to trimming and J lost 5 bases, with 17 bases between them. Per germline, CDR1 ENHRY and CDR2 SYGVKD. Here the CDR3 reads CAIRRTRGTNEQYF. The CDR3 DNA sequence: TGTGCCATCAGGAGGACAAGGGGCACAAACGAGCAGTACTTC.

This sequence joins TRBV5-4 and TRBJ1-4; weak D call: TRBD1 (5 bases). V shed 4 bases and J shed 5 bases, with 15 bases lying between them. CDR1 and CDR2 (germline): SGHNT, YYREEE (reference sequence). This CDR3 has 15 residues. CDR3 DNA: TGTGCCAGCAGCCGGGGGATTGGACTAAATGAAAAACTGTTTTTT. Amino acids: CASSRGIGLNEKLFF.

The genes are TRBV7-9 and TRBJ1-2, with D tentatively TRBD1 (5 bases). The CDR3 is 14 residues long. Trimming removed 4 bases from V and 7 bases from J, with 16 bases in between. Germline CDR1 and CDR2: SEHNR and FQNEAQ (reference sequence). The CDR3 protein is CASSSRGDGSGYTF. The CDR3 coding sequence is TGTGCCAGCAGCTCAAGAGGGGATGGGTCTGGCTACACCTTC.

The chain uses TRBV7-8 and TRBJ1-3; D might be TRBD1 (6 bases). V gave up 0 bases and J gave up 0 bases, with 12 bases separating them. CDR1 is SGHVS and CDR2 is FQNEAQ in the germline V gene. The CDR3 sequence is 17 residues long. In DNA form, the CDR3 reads TGTGCCAGCAGCTTAGCCCCTCGGGGGCGCTCTGGAAACACCATATATTTT. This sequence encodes CASSLAPRGRSGNTIYF.

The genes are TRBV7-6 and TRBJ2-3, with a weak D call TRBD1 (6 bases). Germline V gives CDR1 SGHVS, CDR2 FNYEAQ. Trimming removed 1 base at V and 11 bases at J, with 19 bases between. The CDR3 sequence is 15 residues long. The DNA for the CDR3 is TGTGCCAGCAGCTTAGACAGGGATCCCTTCAATAGGCAGTATTTT. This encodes CASSLDRDPFNRQYF.